This TCR beta chain was sequenced in a study of PD-L1 blockade in urothelial cancer. Study overall: Blood was analyzed 3 weeks (second dose) and 6 weeks after treatment start.

Into every PCR, synthetic TCR analog templates were spiked. TCRdb keeps only in-frame clones here, not all; method: immunoSEQ multiplex PCR. Of 66,000 or so clones in the sample, roughly 90% were seen once. The time point: peripheral blood 6 weeks after treatment start. Trimming removed 2 bases at V and 4 bases at J, with 13 bases between. The CDR3 spans 15 residues. The V gene's germline CDR1 is MNHEY and CDR2 SVGAGI. The starting material was PBMCs, obtained around atezolizumab (anti-PD-L1) treatment. The receptor was isolated from a man in his sixties with urothelial cancer. The rearrangement joins TRBV6-5 to TRBJ2-3; no reliable D call. The CDR3 loop is CASSYKVSSADTQYF. CDR3 sequence (DNA): TGTGCCAGCAGTTACAAAGTTTCGAGCGCAGATACGCAGTATTTT.